Shown below are 8 T cell receptor beta chains from a single sample sequenced in a study of T-cell memory formation after mild COVID-19. From the 5' RACE reads, TCRdb called clonotypes with MiXCR, one entry per CDR3 protein. The sample records 300,000 to 400,000 distinct CDR3 sequences, roughly an eighth being singletons. The sequenced sample consisted of PBMCs or a T cell subset sorted from them (not recorded which). These TCRs come from a man between 18 and 29 years old who had mild COVID-19 (a few samples of this study predate the infection). Cell type and time point are not known.

The chain employs TRBV5-1 and TRBJ2-5; D is uncertain. From germline, CDR1 is SGHRS and CDR2 YFSETQ. Deletions cut 4 bases from V and 1 base from J, with 5 bases between. This CDR3 is built from 12 residues. The CDR3 bases are TGCGCCAGCAGCGACGGCCAAGAGACCCAGTACTTC. It is translated as CASSDGQETQYF. Variable domain in full (rest from reference TRBV5-1 and TRBJ2-5): KAGVTQTPRYLIKTRGQQVTLSCSPISGHRSVSWYQQTPGQGLQFLFEYFSETQRNKGNFPGRFSGRQFSNSRSEMNVSTLELGDSALYLCASSDGQETQYFGPGTRLLVL.

This clonotype was seen a few times. The gene calls are TRBV19 and TRBJ2-7; no definite D call. This CDR3 region has 15 residues. In germline, CDR1 is LNHDA, CDR2 SQIVND (reference sequence). The V end was cut by 5 bases, the J end by 3 bases, with 17 bases between. The CDR3 DNA is TGTGCCAGTAGTGTTTTTTACGGCCCCGGCTACGAGCAGTACTTC. It encodes CASSVFYGPGYEQYF.

The chain recombines TRBV14 with TRBJ2-3; 7 positions agree with TRBD1. J gave up 2 bases and V 0 bases, and 20 bases lay outside the gene matches. The CDR3 contains 21 residues. In germline, CDR1 is SGHDN, CDR2 FVKESK. CDR3 in amino acids: CASSQDPLVSYGTDYTDTQYF. CDR3 nucleotides: TGTGCCAGCAGCCAAGATCCCCTTGTTAGCTACGGGACAGACTACACAGATACGCAGTATTTT.

This clonotype was seen a few times. The rearrangement links TRBV29-1 to TRBJ2-7; no definite D call. The V end lost 4 bases, the J end lost 1 base, and 14 bases lay between the germline ends. The CDR3 loop spans 14 amino acids. The germline V gene has CDR1 SQVTM and CDR2 ANQGSEA. The CDR3 sequence: CSVVYRARSYEQYF. Here the CDR3 DNA reads TGCAGCGTTGTTTATAGGGCCCGTTCCTACGAGCAGTACTTC.

This clonotype appeared a few times. The chain recombines TRBV9 with TRBJ2-7, with 8 bases fitting TRBD1. Germline V lookup: CDR1 SGDLS, CDR2 YYNGEE. V was clipped by 0 bases and J by 5 bases; unmatched bases: 4. The CDR3 extends over 14 amino acids. The CDR3, as DNA: TGTGCCAGCAGCGTAGGACAGGGGTTCCACGAGCAGTACTTC. This encodes CASSVGQGFHEQYF.

This clonotype was counted between two and nine times. This sequence joins TRBV4-3 and TRBJ2-7; D is unclear. V dropped 3 bases and J dropped 0 bases, with 15 bases sitting between them. Germline assignment: CDR1 LGHNA and CDR2 YSLEER. This CDR3 is built from 16 residues. CDR3 in amino acids: CASSHVVSESSYEQYF. The CDR3 coding sequence is TGCGCCAGCAGCCATGTAGTAAGCGAATCCTCCTACGAGCAGTACTTC.

This clonotype was recorded a few times. The chain links TRBV28 to TRBJ1-2; D gene unclear. CDR1 and CDR2 (germline): MDHEN, SYDVKM. The V gene lost 5 bases and the J gene lost 8 bases, with 6 bases spanning the gap. The length of the CDR3 is 10 residues. In DNA form, the CDR3 reads TGTGCCAGCAGTAGGATCGGCTACACCTTC. It codes for CASSRIGYTF.

This clonotype was counted a few times. The chain has TRBV28 and TRBJ1-3; D gene ambiguous. The CDR3 length is 14 residues. Deletions cut 9 bases from V and 0 bases from J, with 12 bases between. Looked up from germline, CDR1 is MDHEN and CDR2 is SYDVKM. This chain's CDR3 is CASSVITSGNTIYF. The CDR3 coding sequence is TGTGCCAGTAGTGTGATTACCTCTGGAAACACCATATATTTT.